These T cell receptor beta chains were read from a single sample in a study of T cell responses to AZD1222 COVID-19 vaccine. The data were produced by immunoSEQ multiplex PCR, yet TCRdb's version contains in-frame clones alone and is incomplete. The repertoire holds roughly 120,000 clones, with about 90% as singletons. The material was peripheral blood, obtained on day 0 of AZD1222 vaccination. These receptors were obtained from an adult in good health. Each CDR3 is given with its conserved first and last residue. D genes are given only for firm matches. The size entry is marked missing in some rows and otherwise reads once, few, many or a size class.

cdr3_length j_call v_call clone_size d_call cdr3_aa cdr3_nt
18 TRBJ1-1 TRBV11-2 - - CASSLDPPGSNMDTEAFF TGTGCCAGCAGCTTAGATCCCCCGGGATCAAATATGGACACTGAAGCTTTCTTT
11 TRBJ1-6 TRBV6-4 - - CASSDQSPLHF TGTGCCAGCAGTGATCAGTCACCCCTCCACTTT
12 TRBJ1-2 TRBV5-6 - - CASSWEGRGYTF TGTGCCAGCAGCTGGGAGGGACGGGGCTACACCTTC
15 TRBJ2-1 TRBV4-3 - TRBD2 CASSLTSGSYNEQFF TGCGCCAGCAGCCTCACTAGCGGATCCTACAATGAGCAGTTCTTC
14 TRBJ2-7 TRBV28 - - CASSLHDRFYEQYF TGTGCCAGCAGTCTCCACGACAGATTCTACGAGCAGTACTTC
16 TRBJ2-6 TRBV25-1 - - CASSKDTPSGANVLTF TGTGCCAGCAGTAAGGACACCCCCTCTGGGGCCAACGTCCTGACTTTC
13 TRBJ1-5 TRBV18 few - CASSPGNQQPQHF TGTGCCAGCTCACCCGGGAATCAGCAGCCCCAGCATTTT
12 TRBJ1-2 TRBV19 - - CASYKRGEGYTF TGTGCCAGTTATAAGCGGGGGGAAGGCTACACCTTC
18 TRBJ2-7 TRBV11-2 - TRBD1 CASSLDLIGTGGPYEQYF TGTGCCAGCAGCTTAGATCTCATAGGAACAGGGGGCCCCTACGAGCAGTACTTC
14 TRBJ2-7 TRBV3-1/TRBV3-2 - TRBD2 CASSQDGGGYEQYF TGTGCCAGCAGCCAAGATGGGGGGGGCTACGAGCAGTACTTC
16 TRBJ2-3 TRBV11-2 - - CASSLSGPKRGDTQYF TGTGCCAGCAGCTTGAGCGGTCCCAAACGTGGAGATACGCAGTATTTT
13 TRBJ2-1 TRBV10-2 - TRBD2 CASGLAGNNEQFF TGCGCCAGCGGCCTAGCGGGGAACAATGAGCAGTTCTTC
13 TRBJ2-5 TRBV4-1 - - CASSQGHRETQYF TGCGCCAGCAGCCAAGGACACAGGGAGACCCAGTACTTC
14 TRBJ2-2 TRBV28 - TRBD1 CASSDRGRSGELFF TGTGCCAGCAGTGACAGGGGTCGGTCCGGGGAGCTGTTTTTT
12 TRBJ2-7 TRBV7-2 - - CASSLLGIEQYF TGTGCCAGCAGCTTACTTGGGATCGAGCAGTACTTC
14 TRBJ1-2 TRBV29-1 few - CSVPLTGSGYGYTF TGCAGCGTGCCTCTTACAGGGTCAGGTTATGGCTACACCTTC
15 TRBJ2-2 TRBV7-8 - TRBD2 CASSFGTSASGELFF TGTGCCAGCAGCTTTGGGACTAGCGCGTCCGGGGAGCTGTTTTTT
16 TRBJ2-1 TRBV30 - - CAWSGLGRYSYNEQFF TGTGCCTGGAGTGGGTTAGGGCGGTACTCCTACAATGAGCAGTTCTTC
15 TRBJ2-1 TRBV7-9 - - CASSLGGDTYNEQFF TGTGCCAGCAGCTTAGGGGGTGACACCTACAATGAGCAGTTCTTC
13 TRBJ1-5 TRBV7-2 - - CASSLVAGQPQHF TGTGCCAGCAGCTTAGTTGCTGGACAGCCCCAGCATTTT
14 TRBJ1-6 TRBV6-5 - TRBD1 CASSYGDRFSPLHF TGTGCCAGCAGTTACGGGGACAGATTTTCACCCCTCCACTTT
17 TRBJ1-3 TRBV5-1 - TRBD1 CASSRVGGQASGNTIYF TGCGCCAGCAGCCGCGTAGGTGGACAGGCCTCTGGAAACACCATATATTTT
16 TRBJ1-2 TRBV5-6 - - CASRGIWALVELDYTF TGTGCCAGCAGGGGGATCTGGGCCTTGGTGGAGTTGGACTACACCTTC
12 TRBJ2-3 TRBV6-5 - - CASRAPTDTQYF TGTGCCAGCAGGGCCCCTACAGATACGCAGTATTTT
14 TRBJ1-2 TRBV27 - - CASSLSWEAYGYTF TGTGCCAGCAGTTTAAGTTGGGAGGCCTATGGCTACACCTTC
20 TRBJ2-4 TRBV13 - TRBD2 CASSPRWTGTSGIAKNIQYF TGTGCCAGCAGCCCTAGATGGACCGGGACTAGCGGAATAGCCAAAAACATTCAGTACTTC
13 TRBJ2-1 TRBV29-1 - - CSVVTPLYNEQFF TGCAGCGTTGTCACACCCCTCTACAATGAGCAGTTCTTC
15 TRBJ1-4 TRBV7-8 - - CASRERRTFNEKLFF TGTGCCAGCAGGGAGAGGAGGACCTTTAATGAAAAACTGTTTTTT
16 TRBJ1-1 TRBV4-2 - - CASSQDLIRVNTEAFF TGTGCCAGCAGCCAAGATCTGATCCGCGTTAACACTGAAGCTTTCTTT
14 TRBJ1-3 TRBV25-1 few - CASSEDKTGNTIYF TGTGCCAGCAGTGAGGACAAAACTGGAAACACCATATATTTT
14 TRBJ1-1 TRBV9 few - CASSVGPGNTEAFF TGTGCCAGCAGCGTAGGTCCGGGGAACACTGAAGCTTTCTTT
14 TRBJ1-2 TRBV5-1 - TRBD1 CASSLGTGTRGYTF TGCGCCAGCAGCTTAGGGACAGGGACGAGGGGCTACACCTTC
14 TRBJ2-3 TRBV19 few TRBD2 CASSKSAGADTQYF TGTGCCAGTAGTAAATCAGCGGGGGCAGATACGCAGTATTTT
13 TRBJ1-6 TRBV2 - - CASSFGAATPLHF TGTGCCAGCAGTTTCGGGGCTGCGACACCCCTCCACTTT
14 TRBJ1-4 TRBV30 - - CAWSTGSKGEKLFF TGTGCCTGGAGTACAGGGAGTAAGGGTGAAAAACTGTTTTTT
16 TRBJ2-1 TRBV18 - TRBD2 CASSPILAATYNEQFF TGTGCCAGCTCACCAATACTAGCGGCCACCTACAATGAGCAGTTCTTC
17 TRBJ2-7 TRBV28 - - CASSLKWGFHPLLEQYF TGTGCCAGCAGTTTAAAATGGGGATTTCATCCGCTTCTCGAGCAGTACTTC
15 TRBJ1-2 TRBV19 - TRBD1 CASRPGTGWIHGYTF TGTGCCAGTAGGCCCGGGACAGGGTGGATTCATGGCTACACCTTC
15 TRBJ2-5 TRBV28 - - CASSSLLGHQETQYF TGTGCCAGCAGTTCCCTCCTTGGACATCAAGAGACCCAGTACTTC
11 TRBJ1-2 TRBV3-1/TRBV3-2 once - CASSTGWGYTF TGTGCCAGCAGCACAGGGTGGGGCTACACCTTC
14 TRBJ2-3 TRBV20-1 - TRBD2 CSASRREEGDTQYF TGCAGTGCTAGTCGGCGGGAGGAAGGAGATACGCAGTATTTT
16 TRBJ1-1 TRBV5-1 - TRBD1 CASSLPGGTGAAEAFF TGCGCCAGCAGCTTGCCAGGGGGTACCGGGGCAGCTGAAGCTTTCTTT
16 TRBJ2-5 TRBV2 - TRBD2 CASSSTSGRDMETQYF TGTGCCAGCAGTTCGACTAGCGGGAGGGATATGGAGACCCAGTACTTC
12 TRBJ1-2 TRBV29-1 once - CSVKPLNYGYTF TGCAGCGTCAAGCCACTGAACTATGGCTACACCTTC
12 TRBJ1-3 TRBV3-1/TRBV3-2 - - CASSLIENTIYF TGTGCCAGCAGCCTTATTGAGAACACCATATATTTT
19 TRBJ1-1 TRBV7-2 few - CASSLVPPSGNNPNTEAFF TGTGCCAGCAGCTTAGTCCCTCCCTCAGGGAACAATCCGAACACTGAAGCTTTCTTT
13 TRBJ1-3 TRBV9 - - CASSVDGGNTIYF TGTGCCAGCAGCGTCGACGGGGGAAACACCATATATTTT
12 TRBJ1-1 TRBV24-1 - - CATSDVRAEAFF TGTGCCACCAGTGATGTGCGGGCTGAAGCTTTCTTT
15 TRBJ2-1 TRBV7-9 - - CASSLEAGTAPRQFF TGTGCCAGCAGCTTAGAGGCCGGGACCGCACCGCGGCAGTTCTTC
16 TRBJ2-1 TRBV2 - TRBD1 CASTETGVGLYNEQFF TGTGCCAGCACAGAGACAGGGGTAGGTCTCTACAATGAGCAGTTCTTC